The T cell receptor beta chain under discussion was sequenced for a study of blood T cell repertoires in COVID-19. Study summary: COVID-19 samples collected from the United States, Italy and Spain covered acute and convalescent phases. Sources were T cells, B-cell-depleted T cells, or PBMCs; the material itself was cDNA or gDNA.

Clinical history as reported by participants underpinned cohort assignment. Cohort 3 recovery required two negative PCRs, clearance, or symptom resolution. The V end was cut by 2 bases, the J end by 6 bases, with 8 bases between. The CDR3 totals 13 residues. The germline V gene encodes CDR1 SGHTA and CDR2 FQGNSA. This clone was observed a few times. The data were produced by immunoSEQ multiplex PCR, yet TCRdb's version contains in-frame clones alone and is incomplete. The data show 190,000 or so clones, with about 80% seen just once and around 7% held by the top ten. This rearrangement joins TRBV7-2 to TRBJ2-1; no clear D. The sequenced sample was PBMCs or T cells enriched from blood (not recorded which). The sequence was collected from a man aged 40-50 years who had recovered from COVID-19. The CDR3 loop is CASSLLRLNEQFF. The CDR3 DNA is TGTGCCAGCAGCTTATTGCGTCTCAATGAGCAGTTCTTC.